In this sample, the clone carrying this T cell receptor beta chain turned up many times. The entry originates in a study of T cells in localized non-small cell lung cancer. Trimming removed 5 bases from V and 1 base from J, with 11 bases in between. The CDR3 consists of 14 residues. In germline, CDR1 is SNHLY, CDR2 FYNNEI. The assay was immunoSEQ multiplex PCR, and TCRdb's table has in-frame clones only and misses some. This sample has 40,000 to 55,000 clones, with around 80% found just once. This chain links TRBV2 with TRBJ1-1; D gene uncertain. The TCR originated in a woman aged 40-69 years with stage II lung adenocarcinoma. Sequenced material: PBMCs, taken before any cancer treatment. The DNA for the CDR3 is TGTGCCAGCAGTTTAAGGCAGGAGAACACTGAAGCTTTCTTT. This encodes CASSLRQENTEAFF.